One sample yielded the 21 T cell receptor beta chains listed below, sequenced in a study of neoadjuvant anti-PD-1 for oral cavity cancer. This table comes from immunoSEQ multiplex PCR, and its TCRdb copy is limited to in-frame clones, with some not included. Here the sample spans 15,000 or so clones, approximately 67% being singletons. This material consisted of PBMCs, taken before nivolumab (anti-PD-1) treatment. Every receptor here comes from a person between 40 and 80 years old with oral cavity squamous cell carcinoma.

There are a few counts of this clone. V is TRBV7-2 and J is TRBJ1-2; no definite D call. Germline V gene lookup returns CDR1 SGHTA and CDR2 FQGNSA. The V end lost 0 bases, the J end lost 8 bases, and 19 bases lay between the germline ends. This CDR3 is 16 amino acids long. CDR3 sequence: CASSLAPRGAQEGYTF. For the CDR3, the DNA is TGTGCCAGCAGCTTAGCGCCACGGGGTGCTCAAGAAGGCTACACCTTC.

The rearrangement links TRBV7-6 to TRBJ2-5; possibly TRBD1 or TRBD2 for D (6 bases each). The CDR3 is 15 amino acids. V lost 4 bases and J 4 bases, leaving 16 bases between the germline ends. Per the germline V gene, CDR1 is SGHVS and CDR2 is FNYEAQ. CDR3 sequence: CASSSPGGGGETQYF. The CDR3 DNA is TGTGCCAGCAGCTCTCCCGGGGGCGGCGGAGAGACCCAGTACTTC.

The chain recombines TRBV7-2 with TRBJ1-1; tentative D call: TRBD1 (6 bases). This CDR3 is built from 14 residues. Germline V CDR1 and CDR2: SGHTA, FQGNSA. Deletions cut 4 bases from V and 5 bases from J, with 14 bases between. The CDR3 DNA is TGTGCCAGCAGCTCGCAACAGGGAGGTACTGAAGCTTTCTTT. It yields the protein CASSSQQGGTEAFF.

This clone was observed a few times. This chain uses TRBV6-5 with TRBJ1-2; 10 bases agree with TRBD1. The CDR3 length is 14 residues. V gave up 2 bases and J gave up 5 bases; unmatched junction bases: 2. Germline loops: CDR1 MNHEY, CDR2 SVGAGI. CDR3 region: CASSYGQGEYGYTF. DNA for the CDR3: TGTGCCAGCAGTTACGGACAGGGGGAATATGGCTACACCTTC.

The V gene is TRBV7-8, the J gene TRBJ1-4; D is undetermined. The CDR3 runs to 17 residues. V was shortened by 5 bases and J by 1 base, with 17 bases between the two germline ends. Germline V gene sequence: CDR1 SGHVS, CDR2 FQNEAQ. DNA for the CDR3: TGTGCCAGCAGCATACAACCGTCTTCAGTAACTAATGAAAAACTGTTTTTT. The encoded protein is CASSIQPSSVTNEKLFF.

This chain connects TRBV30 to TRBJ1-2; D might be TRBD1 (6 bases). The germline V gene has CDR1 GTSNPN and CDR2 SVGIG (reference sequence). The CDR3 sequence is 13 residues long. V lost 2 bases and J lost 2, with 9 bases in between. The CDR3 nucleotides are TGTGCCTGGAGTACAGGGAGCAACTATGGCTACACCTTC. Amino acid sequence: CAWSTGSNYGYTF.

The chain uses TRBV5-6 and TRBJ2-6; D remains ambiguous. CDR3 length equals 15 residues. Looked up from germline, CDR1 is SGHDT and CDR2 is YYEEEE. V was trimmed by 6 bases and J by 4 bases, leaving 14 bases between them. The CDR3 here is CASIRQVGGANVLTF. DNA for the CDR3: TGTGCCAGCATTAGACAAGTAGGGGGGGCCAACGTCCTGACTTTC. The full variable domain, completed using reference TRBV5-6 and TRBJ2-6, is DAGVTQSPTHLIKTRGQQVTLRCSPKSGHDTVSWYQQALGQGPQFIFQYYEEEERQRGNFPDRFSGHQFPNYSSELNVNALLLGDSALYLCASIRQVGGANVLTFGAGSRLTVL.

The rearrangement joins TRBV6-5 to TRBJ2-2; D is unresolved. The CDR3 covers 13 residues. V gave up 3 bases and J gave up 1 base, with 3 bases separating them. Germline lookup yields CDR1 MNHEY and CDR2 SVGAGI. CDR3 sequence reads: CASSYQNTGELFF. CDR3 DNA: TGTGCCAGCAGTTATCAGAACACCGGGGAGCTGTTTTTT.

This clone was detected a few times. This chain connects TRBV7-3 to TRBJ2-2, with TRBD2 matching over 7 bases. The germline CDR1 and CDR2 sequences are SGHTA and FQGTGA. The CDR3 extends over 16 amino acids. The trim removed 5 bases at V and 5 bases at J, leaving 11 bases unmatched. The CDR3 DNA reads TGTGCCAGCAGCCCGGTGGGGAGGGCGGGGACCGGGGAGCTGTTTTTT. It translates to CASSPVGRAGTGELFF.

V usage is TRBV10-3 and J usage is TRBJ1-5, with D uncertain. Germline CDR1 is ENHRY and CDR2 is SYGVKD. The CDR3 runs to 14 residues. Trimming cost V 6 bases and J 8 bases, with 17 bases left between them. Here the CDR3 reads CAISSPDPTEPQHF. CDR3 bases: TGTGCCATCAGCTCCCCCGACCCTACGGAGCCCCAGCATTTT.

The sample holds a few counts of this clone. J is TRBJ1-2 and V is TRBV7-2; 9 bases are shared with TRBD1. Germline V gene lookup returns CDR1 SGHTA and CDR2 FQGNSA. The CDR3 is 16 residues long. J was trimmed by 8 bases and V by 1 base; bases with no gene match: 11. CDR3 in amino acids: CASSLGGSGTGHGYTF. The CDR3 coding sequence is TGTGCCAGCAGCTTAGGGGGGTCCGGGACAGGGCACGGCTACACCTTC.

The V gene is TRBV7-2, the J gene TRBJ1-1; D ambiguous. V shed 2 bases and J shed 8 bases, with 9 bases lying between them. Per germline, CDR1 SGHTA and CDR2 FQGNSA. CDR3 size: 12 residues. The DNA of the CDR3 is TGTGCCAGCAGCTTAATGGCTTCGGAAGCTTTCTTT. This sequence encodes CASSLMASEAFF.

This clone was seen more than once but under ten times. Mismatch with germline at one junction end may stem from a read error. The genes are TRBV6-5 and TRBJ1-2; D remains ambiguous. The CDR3 spans 14 residues. The germline V gene has CDR1 MNHEY and CDR2 SVGAGI. The CDR3 nucleotides are TGTGCCAGCAGTTTGGGTCCGGCGGGTTATGGCCACACCTTC. This gives the protein CASSLGPAGYGHTF.

This chain connects TRBV5-1 to TRBJ2-1; D not resolved. Trimming pared 6 bases from V and 8 bases from J, leaving 21 bases between. The CDR3 is made up of 15 amino acids. The germline V gene has CDR1 SGHRS and CDR2 YFSETQ. CDR3 sequence (DNA): TGCGCCAGCACATCGGCACAGTCCCTCGTTGATGAGCAGTTCTTC. Protein product: CASTSAQSLVDEQFF.

The rearrangement joins TRBV10-3 to TRBJ1-3, with D possibly matching TRBD1 (6 bases). The germline CDR1 and CDR2 sequences are ENHRY and SYGVKD. This CDR3 is built from 14 residues. Trimming took 10 bases from V and 0 from J, leaving 13 bases between them. CDR3 DNA: TGTGCCAGCCAGACAGGCTACTCTGGAAACACCATATATTTT. This encodes CASQTGYSGNTIYF.

The chain uses TRBV19 and TRBJ1-2; no clear D. Trimming pared 5 bases from V and 4 bases from J, leaving 14 bases between. There are 14 residues in the CDR3. CDR1 LNHDA and CDR2 SQIVND come from the germline V gene (reference sequence). This CDR3 is CASSPYPTAYGYTF. The CDR3 nucleotides are TGTGCCAGTAGTCCCTACCCGACGGCCTATGGCTACACCTTC.

The chain is built from TRBV29-1 and TRBJ1-1; 7 bases fit TRBD1. The CDR3 length is 12 residues. V was pared by 7 bases and J by 2 bases, with 4 bases of the junction left unmatched. Germline V gives CDR1 SQVTM, CDR2 ANQGSEA. CDR3 sequence: CSAWTGNTEAFF. CDR3 DNA: TGCAGCGCCTGGACAGGAAACACTGAAGCTTTCTTT.

The chain joins TRBV6-6 to TRBJ1-5; 9 bases are shared with TRBD1. This CDR3 has 16 amino acids. The germline gives CDR1 MNHNY, CDR2 SVGAGI (reference sequence). V lost 6 bases and J lost 1; bases outside the gene matches: 7. As DNA, the CDR3 is TGTGCCAGCAGAAACCCAGGACAGGGGAGCAATCAGCCCCAGCATTTT. This sequence encodes CASRNPGQGSNQPQHF.

The J gene is TRBJ2-3, the V gene TRBV5-1; possibly TRBD1 for D (6 bases). V shed 2 bases and J shed 5 bases, with 12 bases lying between them. Germline loops: CDR1 SGHRS, CDR2 YFSETQ. CDR3 length: 14 amino acids. The CDR3 DNA is TGCGCCAGCAGCTTCAACAGGGATCAAGATACGCAGTATTTT. It is translated as CASSFNRDQDTQYF.

The chain recombines TRBV30 with TRBJ1-1; D gene uncertain. Between the trimmed V and J ends, which lost 5 bases and 2 bases, there was a span of 9 bases. This CDR3 comprises 12 residues. Per the germline V gene, CDR1 is GTSNPN and CDR2 is SVGIG (reference sequence). CDR3 loop: CAWAFSNTEAFF. The CDR3 DNA reads TGTGCCTGGGCGTTTTCTAACACTGAAGCTTTCTTT.

CDR3 region: CASSFLGLAGVHEQFF. CDR3 DNA sequence: TGTGCCAGCAGTTTCCTAGGACTAGCAGGGGTCCATGAGCAGTTCTTC. The rearrangement links TRBV25-1 to TRBJ2-1; 8 nucleotides agree with TRBD2. The V segment lost 5 bases and the J segment 8 bases; nucleotides outside the gene matches: 14. The CDR3 extends over 16 amino acids. Looked up from germline, CDR1 is MGHDK and CDR2 is SYGVNS.